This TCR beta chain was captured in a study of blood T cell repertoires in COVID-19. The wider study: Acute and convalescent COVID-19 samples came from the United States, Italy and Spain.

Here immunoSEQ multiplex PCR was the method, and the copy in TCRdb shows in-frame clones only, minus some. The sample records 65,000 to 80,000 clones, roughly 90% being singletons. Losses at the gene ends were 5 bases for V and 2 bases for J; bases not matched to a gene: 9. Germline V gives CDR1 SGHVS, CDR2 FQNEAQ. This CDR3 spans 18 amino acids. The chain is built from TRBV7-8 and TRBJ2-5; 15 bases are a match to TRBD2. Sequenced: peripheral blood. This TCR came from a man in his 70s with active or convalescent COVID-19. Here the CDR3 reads CASSPWTSGRANQETQYF. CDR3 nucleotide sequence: TGTGCCAGCAGCCCTTGGACTAGCGGGAGGGCCAATCAAGAGACCCAGTACTTC.